This TCR beta chain emerged from a study of blood T cells in healthy people across ages. General study results and limits: More naive CD4+ cells and higher diversity marked long-lived donors relative to aged donors.

Concerning this clonotype: Its antigen is as yet unknown.

The CDR3 totals 14 residues. The germline gives CDR1 SEHNR, CDR2 FQNEAQ (reference sequence). J lost 8 bases, V lost 1 base, and 7 bases had no gene match. The authors ran a second PCR of about 6 to 11 cycles using a sample-barcoded 5' primer and a J-beta primer mix. TCRdb fed the 5' RACE reads into MiXCR, producing one record per CDR3 protein. This sample has 1.5 million to 2 million distinct CDR3 sequences; about 30% occur once, and the top ten carry less than 9.5%. The TCR comes from a woman in her twenties or thirties in good health. Material: blood. The chain is built from TRBV7-9 and TRBJ1-2, with 7 bases matching TRBD1. The CDR3 protein is CASSLELDRDGYTF. DNA of the CDR3: TGTGCCAGCAGCTTAGAGTTAGACAGGGACGGCTACACCTTC.